Listed below are T cell receptor beta chains from one sample, sequenced in a study of identical twins. TCRdb re-called the 5' RACE reads through MiXCR, storing one row per CDR3 protein. The sample lists roughly 480,000 distinct CDR3 sequences, 24% occurring once. This sample also belongs to another study, concerning T cells expressing NK-cell markers.

Sequencing was done on a sample of CD4+ T cells sorted from blood. The origin of the receptors is a woman between 18 and 29 years old in good health. Each CDR3 is given with its conserved first and last residue. The D gene is left open where the match is weak. Size is omitted from some rows. Given values are once, few, many or a class for expanded clones.

clone_size: -; v_call: TRBV9; d_call: -; j_call: TRBJ1-1; cdr3_aa: CASRVDTEAFF; cdr3_nt: TGTGCCAGCAGGGTAGACACTGAAGCTTTCTTT
clone_size: -; v_call: TRBV20-1; d_call: TRBD2; j_call: TRBJ2-7; cdr3_aa: CSASGGGGSSYEQYF; cdr3_nt: TGCAGTGCTAGTGGCGGGGGGGGAAGCTCCTACGAGCAGTACTTC
clone_size: -; v_call: TRBV5-5; d_call: -; j_call: TRBJ2-3; cdr3_aa: CASSPDRERGADTQYF; cdr3_nt: TGTGCCAGCAGCCCAGACCGGGAGAGAGGTGCAGATACGCAGTATTTT
clone_size: few; v_call: TRBV12-5; d_call: TRBD1; j_call: TRBJ1-2; cdr3_aa: CASGDSGQGAIDGYTF; cdr3_nt: TGTGCTAGTGGCGACTCGGGACAGGGGGCAATTGACGGCTACACCTTC
clone_size: few; v_call: TRBV5-1; d_call: TRBD2; j_call: TRBJ2-5; cdr3_aa: CASHRTSGRVGETQYF; cdr3_nt: TGCGCCAGCCACCGGACTAGCGGGAGAGTCGGAGAGACCCAGTACTTC
clone_size: few; v_call: TRBV5-1; d_call: TRBD1; j_call: TRBJ1-4; cdr3_aa: CASTRQGGEKLFF; cdr3_nt: TGCGCCAGCACTCGACAGGGGGGTGAAAAACTGTTTTTT
clone_size: -; v_call: TRBV5-1; d_call: TRBD2; j_call: TRBJ2-5; cdr3_aa: CASSSRGGLETQYF; cdr3_nt: TGCGCCAGCAGCTCCCGGGGGGGCTTAGAGACCCAGTACTTC
clone_size: -; v_call: TRBV5-8; d_call: TRBD2; j_call: TRBJ2-2; cdr3_aa: CASSLPFGTIWTGELFF; cdr3_nt: TGTGCCAGCAGTTTGCCATTCGGGACTATATGGACCGGGGAGCTGTTTTTT
clone_size: -; v_call: TRBV10-1; d_call: TRBD2; j_call: TRBJ2-7; cdr3_aa: CASSEAGDSYEQYF; cdr3_nt: TGCGCCAGCAGTGAAGCGGGGGATTCCTACGAGCAGTACTTC
clone_size: few; v_call: TRBV4-2; d_call: -; j_call: TRBJ2-7; cdr3_aa: CASSFDGSYEQYF; cdr3_nt: TGTGCCAGCAGTTTCGACGGTTCCTACGAGCAGTACTTC
clone_size: -; v_call: TRBV9; d_call: -; j_call: TRBJ2-5; cdr3_aa: CASSAAGTREETQYF; cdr3_nt: TGTGCCAGCAGCGCCGCCGGGACGCGGGAAGAGACCCAGTACTTC
clone_size: few; v_call: TRBV6-1; d_call: -; j_call: TRBJ2-7; cdr3_aa: CASRLSEPAYEQYF; cdr3_nt: TGTGCCAGCAGACTCAGTGAGCCAGCTTACGAGCAGTACTTC
clone_size: few; v_call: TRBV7-8; d_call: -; j_call: TRBJ1-5; cdr3_aa: CASSFVYRTAYSNQPQHF; cdr3_nt: TGTGCCAGCAGCTTTGTTTACCGGACAGCGTATAGCAATCAGCCCCAGCATTTT
clone_size: few; v_call: TRBV7-9; d_call: -; j_call: TRBJ1-1; cdr3_aa: CASSLKGSFSEAFF; cdr3_nt: TGTGCCAGCAGCTTGAAGGGAAGTTTCTCTGAAGCTTTCTTT
clone_size: -; v_call: TRBV12-3/TRBV12-4; d_call: -; j_call: TRBJ2-1; cdr3_aa: CASSPWGDEQFF; cdr3_nt: TGTGCCAGCAGCCCGTGGGGGGATGAGCAGTTCTTC
clone_size: many; v_call: TRBV7-9; d_call: TRBD1; j_call: TRBJ1-2; cdr3_aa: CASSPGQDYGYTF; cdr3_nt: TGTGCCAGCAGCCCAGGACAGGACTATGGCTACACCTTC